The 21 T cell receptor beta chains below all came from one sample that was sequenced in a study of early T cells in non-severe SARS-CoV-2 infection. TCRdb reprocessed the 5' RACE reads with MiXCR, giving one entry per CDR3 protein. Among 83,000 or so distinct CDR3 sequences listed, roughly 10% were seen once. Material: whole blood, obtained at baseline. These receptors were collected from an adult who was a healthcare worker with PCR-confirmed SARS-CoV-2 infection or an uninfected control (not recorded which).

This clonotype appeared a few times. The V gene is TRBV9, the J gene TRBJ1-6; 8 positions agree with TRBD1. Trimming took 3 bases from V and 9 from J; bases not matched to a gene: 5. The CDR3 runs 14 residues. Germline V gene lookup returns CDR1 SGDLS and CDR2 YYNGEE. The CDR3 protein is CASSGTGFGSPLHF. CDR3 DNA: TGTGCCAGCAGCGGGACAGGGTTTGGTTCACCCCTCCACTTT.

The chain employs TRBV6-6 and TRBJ1-1; D call uncertain. The ends were cut back, 2 bases at V and 0 bases at J, with 13 bases in the middle. Germline CDR1 reads MNHNY; CDR2 reads SVGAGI (reference sequence). There are 16 residues in the CDR3. CDR3 DNA sequence: TGTGCCAGCAGTTACGGCCAAGAGCGACTGAACACTGAAGCTTTCTTT. Protein sequence: CASSYGQERLNTEAFF.

This clonotype was counted ten times or more. The chain combines TRBV15 with TRBJ1-4, with TRBD1 as a possible D gene (5 bases). Germline-derived CDR1 and CDR2 are LNHNV and YYDKDF (reference sequence). This CDR3 has 14 residues. Trimming left V 4 bases short and J 0 bases short, with 6 bases between. The CDR3 is CATSTGPTNEKLFF. The CDR3 nucleotides read TGTGCCACCAGCACGGGACCAACTAATGAAAAACTGTTTTTT.

In DNA form, the CDR3 reads TGCAGTGCTACCCGAGACAGGCCAAGCTCCTACGAGCAGTACTTC. It yields the protein CSATRDRPSSYEQYF. The chain carries TRBV20-1 and TRBJ2-7, with D possibly matching TRBD1 (6 bases). The CDR3 covers 15 residues. The V end was cut by 4 bases, the J end by 0 bases, with 16 bases between. Germline V gives CDR1 DFQATT, CDR2 SNEGSKA (reference sequence).

The sample holds many counts of this clonotype. V is TRBV6-1 and J is TRBJ1-5, with D unclear. CDR1 is MNHNS and CDR2 is SASEGT in the germline V gene. V lost 7 bases and J lost 5, with 12 bases in between. There are 13 residues in the CDR3. CDR3 sequence (DNA): TGTGCCAGCAAGGAGGCCCTGGATCAGCCCCAGCATTTT. This encodes CASKEALDQPQHF.

Many counts were recorded for this clonotype. The chain uses TRBV6-4 and TRBJ1-5, with TRBD1 identical over 7 bases. With 3 bases clipped from V and 4 bases from J, the junction kept 9 bases outside the gene matches. Germline-derived CDR1 and CDR2 are MRHNA and SNTAGT. CDR3 size: 16 residues. Here the CDR3 DNA reads TGTGCCAGCAGTGAACTTACAATGACAGGGAATCAGCCCCAGCATTTT. Protein product: CASSELTMTGNQPQHF.

This clonotype came up a few times. This chain uses TRBV6-6 with TRBJ2-7, with D maybe TRBD1 (6 bases). Germline-derived CDR1 and CDR2 are MNHNY and SVGAGI (reference sequence). V was shortened by 5 bases and J by 0 bases, with 11 bases between the two germline ends. The CDR3 is 14 residues long. This CDR3 reads CASSRGTSSYEQYF. The CDR3 coding sequence is TGTGCCAGCAGTCGAGGGACAAGCTCCTACGAGCAGTACTTC.

This clonotype was detected a few times. This chain uses TRBV5-1 with TRBJ1-6; TRBD1 matches 12 bases. J lost 9 bases, V lost 4 bases, and 2 bases had no gene match. The length of the CDR3 is 14 residues. Germline lookup yields CDR1 SGHRS and CDR2 YFSETQ. The chain's CDR3 is CASSPGQGASPLHF. The CDR3, as DNA: TGCGCCAGCAGCCCGGGACAGGGGGCTTCACCCCTCCACTTT.

The table lists this clonotype with a few counts. The V gene is TRBV6-2 or TRBV6-3, the J gene TRBJ2-6, with no clear D. The V end lost 2 bases, the J end lost 2 bases, and 7 bases lay between the germline ends. Germline V gene lookup returns CDR1 MNHEY and CDR2 SVGEGT. This CDR3 has 15 residues. CDR3 protein: CASSYIRTGANVLTF. CDR3 in DNA: TGTGCCAGCAGTTACATCAGGACTGGGGCCAACGTCCTGACTTTC.

This clonotype has only a few counts. The rearrangement links TRBV6-6 to TRBJ1-3; perhaps TRBD1 as D (5 bases). The germline gives CDR1 MNHNY, CDR2 SVGAGI (reference sequence). This CDR3 spans 14 amino acids. The germline V and J ends were trimmed by 5 bases and 0 bases, with 8 bases remaining between them. As DNA, the CDR3 is TGTGCCAGCAGTCCAGGGAACTCTGGAAACACCATATATTTT. This translates into CASSPGNSGNTIYF.

This clonotype was counted ten times or more. The V gene is TRBV20-1, the J gene TRBJ2-5, with D uncertain. V was pared by 5 bases and J by 5 bases, with 6 bases between. The CDR3 is 10 residues long. Looked up from germline, CDR1 is DFQATT and CDR2 is SNEGSKA (reference sequence). CDR3 loop: CSAFLETQYF. The CDR3, as DNA: TGCAGTGCTTTCCTTGAGACCCAGTACTTC.

This clonotype has at least ten counts. The chain has TRBV20-1 and TRBJ2-1; no definite D call. CDR1 DFQATT and CDR2 SNEGSKA come from the germline V gene (reference sequence). The germline V and J ends were trimmed by 0 bases and 10 bases, with 16 bases remaining between them. CDR3 size: 14 residues. DNA for the CDR3: TGCAGTGCTAGAGATCCCGCAGACTCGACCGAGCAGTTCTTC. As protein: CSARDPADSTEQFF.

This clonotype was seen a few times. This sequence joins TRBV18 and TRBJ1-1; 7 nucleotides line up with TRBD1. The CDR3 runs 15 residues. The junction had 4 bases not matched to a gene; V was cut back by 3 bases and J by 0 bases. The germline gives CDR1 KGHSH, CDR2 LQKENI. This chain's CDR3 is CASSPTGVMNTEAFF. The CDR3 DNA is TGTGCCAGCTCACCCACAGGGGTTATGAACACTGAAGCTTTCTTT.

This clonotype has more than one count but fewer than ten. The gene calls are TRBV11-2 and TRBJ2-3; tentative D call: TRBD2 (5 bases). The CDR3 spans 17 residues. V lost 7 bases, J lost 1 base, and 21 bases lay in between. The germline V gene encodes CDR1 SGHAT and CDR2 FQNNGV. The CDR3 protein is CASTSLERVDRTDTQYF. Written as DNA, the CDR3 is TGTGCCAGCACCTCCCTGGAGAGGGTGGACCGCACAGATACGCAGTATTTT.

This rearrangement joins TRBV20-1 to TRBJ1-2; weak D call: TRBD1 (6 bases). Trimming removed 5 bases at V and 1 base at J, with 14 bases between. The CDR3 extends over 14 amino acids. Germline V gives CDR1 DFQATT, CDR2 SNEGSKA (reference sequence). This chain's CDR3 is CSAAQDSFNYGYTF. The CDR3 bases are TGCAGTGCTGCGCAGGACAGCTTTAACTATGGCTACACCTTC.

This clonotype came up many times. This sequence joins TRBV27 and TRBJ1-5; tentative D call: TRBD1 (6 bases). Per germline, CDR1 MNHEY and CDR2 SMNVEV (reference sequence). The V end was cut by 3 bases, the J end by 4 bases, with 16 bases between. The CDR3 totals 16 residues. The CDR3 here is CASSFNSVGGNQPQHF. CDR3 bases: TGTGCCAGCAGTTTTAACAGCGTAGGGGGTAATCAGCCCCAGCATTTT.

The chain links TRBV6-4 to TRBJ1-1, with 7 bases aligning to TRBD1. Germline lookup yields CDR1 MRHNA and CDR2 SNTAGT. J gave up 5 bases and V 6 bases, and 6 bases lay outside the gene matches. This CDR3 is 13 amino acids long. Here the CDR3 reads CASRISTGTEAFF. CDR3 nucleotides: TGTGCCAGCAGGATCTCGACAGGGACTGAAGCTTTCTTT.

The genes are TRBV4-1 and TRBJ1-1; 8 nucleotides agree with TRBD1. After removal of 0 bases from V and 1 base from J, the junction contained 4 bases not matched to a gene. Germline lookup yields CDR1 MGHRA and CDR2 YSYEKL. This CDR3 has 16 amino acids. The DNA for the CDR3 is TGCGCCAGCAGCCAAGACTGGACAGGGCGGAACACTGAAGCTTTCTTT. As protein: CASSQDWTGRNTEAFF.

The genes are TRBV9 and TRBJ2-2, with D unclear. Trimming took off 2 bases at V and 6 bases at J, with 8 bases between the two ends. The CDR3 extends over 13 amino acids. Germline V lookup: CDR1 SGDLS, CDR2 YYNGEE. The CDR3 DNA follows: TGTGCCAGCAGCGTTAGAGTGTCCGGGGAGCTGTTTTTT. Protein product: CASSVRVSGELFF.

There are a few counts of this clonotype. V and J are TRBV20-1 and TRBJ2-1, with 8 nucleotides matching TRBD1. V lost 6 bases to trimming and J lost 5 bases; unmatched junction nucleotides: 6. CDR1 is DFQATT and CDR2 is SNEGSKA in the germline V gene (reference sequence). The CDR3 totals 13 residues. CDR3 region: CSAAGQAHNEQFF. DNA of the CDR3: TGCAGTGCCGCGGGACAGGCACACAATGAGCAGTTCTTC.

V and J are TRBV9 and TRBJ1-1; tentatively, D is TRBD1 (5 bases). The CDR3 is made up of 15 amino acids. Trimming removed 4 bases at V and 1 base at J, with 14 bases between. In germline, CDR1 is SGDLS, CDR2 YYNGEE. The DNA of the CDR3 is TGTGCCAGCAGCCCAGGGACCTTGGGGAACACTGAAGCTTTCTTT. Translating gives CASSPGTLGNTEAFF.